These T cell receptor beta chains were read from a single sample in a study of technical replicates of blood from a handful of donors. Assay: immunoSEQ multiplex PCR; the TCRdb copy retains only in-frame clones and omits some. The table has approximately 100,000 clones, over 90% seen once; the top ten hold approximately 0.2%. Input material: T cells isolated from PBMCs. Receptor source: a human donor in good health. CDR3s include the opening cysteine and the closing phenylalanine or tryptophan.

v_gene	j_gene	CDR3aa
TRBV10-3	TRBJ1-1	CAISESSRDFEAFF
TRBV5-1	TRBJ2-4	CASSETGTAGGRQKNIQYF
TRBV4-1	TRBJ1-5	CASSQGAGTNSGQPQHF
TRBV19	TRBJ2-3	CASSMRARADTQYF
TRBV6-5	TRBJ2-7	CASSYSRTGMVEQYF
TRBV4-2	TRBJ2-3	CASSQDGLAGRNTQYF
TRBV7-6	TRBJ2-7	CASSLGGSTYEQYF
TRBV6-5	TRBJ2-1	CASRPTLTGGTEQFF
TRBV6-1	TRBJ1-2	CASSEAGIGGGYTF
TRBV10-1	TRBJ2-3	CASNTGERIDTQYF
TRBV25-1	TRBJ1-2	CASSESRRVYGYTF
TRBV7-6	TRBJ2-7	CASSDGTGLSYEQYF
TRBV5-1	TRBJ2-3	CASSSPGRAGTDTQYF
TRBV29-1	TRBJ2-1	CSVSGGGWRQYNEQFF
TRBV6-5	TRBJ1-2	CASSYGRAGGYTF
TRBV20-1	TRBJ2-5	CSASLETQYF
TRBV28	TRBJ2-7	CASSLNGRGGYEQYF
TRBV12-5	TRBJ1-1	CASGLRVQAPEAFF
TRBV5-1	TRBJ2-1	CASSLDSPPFF
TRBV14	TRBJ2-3	CASSLGLAGDTQYF
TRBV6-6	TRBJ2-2	CASSSPDRGELFF
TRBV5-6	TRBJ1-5	CASSLGQGLGNQPQHF
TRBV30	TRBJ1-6	CAFRGESGTPLHF
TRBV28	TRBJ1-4	CASSSAGTGSEKLFF
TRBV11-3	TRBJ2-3	CASSWRGGQNTQYF
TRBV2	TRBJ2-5	CASIAGVQETQYF
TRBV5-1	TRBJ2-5	CASSQGLAGAGETQYF
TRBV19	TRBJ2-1	CASSIVRGTAYNEQFF
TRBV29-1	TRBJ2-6	CSAITFSGANVLTF
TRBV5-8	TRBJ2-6	CASSSIRLMRSGANVLTF
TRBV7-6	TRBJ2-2	CASSRGGWNTGELFF
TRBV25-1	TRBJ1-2	CASSELARDYGYTF
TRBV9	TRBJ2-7	CASSVSAHFEQYF
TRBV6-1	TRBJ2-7	CASSPGATYEQYF
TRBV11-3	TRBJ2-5	CASSPDSGQETQYF
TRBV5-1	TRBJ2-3	CASSLVGQLTDTQYF
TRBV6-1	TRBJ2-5	CASTRQPSAETQYF
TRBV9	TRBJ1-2	CASSLADRDFYGYTF
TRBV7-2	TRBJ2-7	CASSSSSGGDYEQYF
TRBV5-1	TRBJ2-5	CASSWGWGRTDLETQYF
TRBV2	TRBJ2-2	CASSNSLTNTGELFF
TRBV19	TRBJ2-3	CASSRGVTDTQYF
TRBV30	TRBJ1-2	CAWSVQTGSRYTF